This entry features one T cell receptor (beta chain) sequence. This record belongs to a study of T cells in narcolepsy. There are 15 residues in the CDR3. Germline V gene data show CDR1 as MNHNY and CDR2 as SVGAGI (reference sequence). The V and J ends lost 2 bases and 4 bases, in that order; junction bases with no gene match: 3. Produced via immunoSEQ multiplex PCR; TCRdb's table is partial and in-frame only. This sample yields 20,000 to 30,000 clones, of which approximately 85% are seen a single time; under 1.5% belongs to the top ten. The receptor comes from a human donor with narcolepsy. The chain employs TRBV6-6 and TRBJ1-3; 9 bases align to TRBD1. Sequencing was performed on CD45RA- memory CD4+ T cells from PBMCs. This CDR3 reads CASSYGTGHGNTIYF. The CDR3, as DNA: TGTGCCAGCAGTTACGGGACAGGGCACGGAAACACCATATATTTT.